Listed here are 28 T cell receptor beta chains from one sample, sequenced in a study of blood T cell repertoires in COVID-19. Some clones are missing from TCRdb's copy, which holds only in-frame ones; the method was immunoSEQ multiplex PCR. The data show about 110,000 clones, with approximately 89% seen just once and about 4.5% held by the top ten. Sequenced input: peripheral blood. All receptors come from a man aged 35-49 years with acute or convalescent COVID-19.

The chain uses TRBV2 and TRBJ2-5; 8 bases are shared with TRBD2. Losses at the gene ends were 1 base for V and 4 bases for J; bases not matched to a gene: 2. CDR3 length: 14 residues. Per germline, CDR1 SNHLY and CDR2 FYNNEI. CDR3 in DNA: TGTGCCAGCAGTGAAGGCCTAGCGGGAGAGACCCAGTACTTC. Protein: CASSEGLAGETQYF.

This clone has only one observation. The gene calls are TRBV12-5 and TRBJ2-1; D not certain. This CDR3 spans 14 amino acids. Germline CDR1 reads LGHNT; CDR2 reads FRNRAP. The V gene lost 5 bases and the J gene lost 7 bases, with 15 bases spanning the gap. The CDR3 DNA reads as TGTGCTAGTGGTCTCCCTCTGGCGAGGAATGAGCAGTTCTTC. Protein sequence: CASGLPLARNEQFF.

V gene TRBV3-1 (or the pseudogene TRBV3-2) combines with J gene TRBJ1-3, with D unresolved. The germline CDR1 and CDR2 sequences are LGHDT and YNNKEL (reference sequence). V was cut by 3 bases and J by 0 bases, with 9 bases left in between. The CDR3 has 15 residues. As DNA, the CDR3 is TGTGCCAGCAGCCAGAGAGCCTACTCTGGAAACACCATATATTTT. Translated: CASSQRAYSGNTIYF.

The CDR3 spells CASSVREISYNEQFF. CDR3 DNA sequence: TGTGCCAGCAGCGTACGGGAAATCTCCTACAATGAGCAGTTCTTC. The chain links TRBV9 to TRBJ2-1; tentatively, D is TRBD2 (5 bases). The germline V gene encodes CDR1 SGDLS and CDR2 YYNGEE. V was trimmed by 1 base and J by 0 bases, leaving 8 bases between them. CDR3 size: 15 residues.

V gene TRBV7-8 combines with J gene TRBJ1-6; 7 bases fit TRBD1. The germline V gene has CDR1 SGHVS and CDR2 FQNEAQ. The CDR3 runs 18 residues. The junction had 15 bases not matched to a gene; V was cut back by 0 bases and J by 10 bases. The CDR3, as DNA: TGTGCCAGCAGCTTAGCATTGGACAGGACAGAACTCGGGTCACCCCTCCACTTT. This gives the protein CASSLALDRTELGSPLHF.

The chain combines TRBV6-2 or TRBV6-3 with TRBJ1-2, with D possibly TRBD1 on 6 matching bases. CDR3 length: 13 residues. CDR1 and CDR2 (germline): MNHEY, SVGEGT. Trimming shortened V by 2 bases and J by 4 bases, and 8 bases separated the two germline ends. CDR3 sequence (DNA): TGTGCCAGCAGTTACCCACAGGGCTATGGCTACACCTTC. This sequence encodes CASSYPQGYGYTF.

The genes are TRBV12-5 and TRBJ2-5, with 8 nucleotides matching TRBD1. The germline gives CDR1 LGHNT, CDR2 FRNRAP. The CDR3 has 13 amino acids. After removal of 6 bases from V and 4 bases from J, the junction contained 4 bases not matched to a gene. The CDR3 protein is CASGTGVRETQYF. DNA of the CDR3: TGTGCTAGTGGGACAGGGGTCCGAGAGACCCAGTACTTC.

The V call is TRBV25-1, the J call TRBJ1-3; D gene ambiguous. V was cut by 5 bases and J by 4 bases, with 12 bases left in between. CDR1 is MGHDK, CDR2 SYGVNS, per germline. The CDR3 is 14 amino acids. In DNA, the CDR3 is TGTGCCAGCAGTCGGCCAGGATCGGGAAACACCATATATTTT. Its protein is CASSRPGSGNTIYF.

The DNA for the CDR3 is TGTGCCAGCAGCTGGGACAGGTCTTATGGCTACACCTTC. Amino acids: CASSWDRSYGYTF. The gene calls are TRBV11-2 and TRBJ1-2, with 8 bases matching TRBD1. Germline values: CDR1 SGHAT, CDR2 FQNNGV. This CDR3 is built from 13 residues. Losses at the gene ends were 4 bases for V and 5 bases for J; bases not matched to a gene: 3.

The chain has TRBV6-5 and TRBJ1-3; D gene ambiguous. The CDR3 runs to 13 residues. V was shortened by 7 bases and J by 0 bases, with 7 bases between the two germline ends. Germline V lookup: CDR1 MNHEY, CDR2 SVGAGI. Written as DNA, the CDR3 is TGTGCCAGCACAGGCAACTCTGGAAACACCATATATTTT. The encoded protein is CASTGNSGNTIYF.

Written as DNA, the CDR3 is TGTGCCACCAGTGATTGGCCGGGACAGGGGGAGGCGAACATTCAGTACTTC. This gives the protein CATSDWPGQGEANIQYF. J is TRBJ2-4 and V is TRBV24-1; 11 bases agree with TRBD1. After removal of 2 bases from V and 7 bases from J, the junction contained 9 bases not matched to a gene. Per germline, CDR1 KGHDR and CDR2 SFDVKD. The length of the CDR3 is 17 residues.

The chain carries TRBV2 and TRBJ1-2; 7 nucleotides line up with TRBD1. Germline CDR1 and CDR2: SNHLY and FYNNEI. The CDR3 has 14 residues. Trimming took 5 bases from V and 4 from J; bases not matched to a gene: 7. This CDR3 is CASSRDSQGYGYTF. The CDR3 coding sequence is TGTGCCAGCAGTAGGGACAGTCAGGGCTATGGCTACACCTTC.

This rearrangement joins TRBV6-5 to TRBJ1-6, with TRBD1 as a possible D gene (6 bases). This CDR3 comprises 14 residues. Germline V gene data show CDR1 as MNHEY and CDR2 as SVGAGI. V was clipped by 0 bases and J by 8 bases, with 8 bases between them. The CDR3 DNA reads as TGTGCCAGCAGTTACTCGCCAGGGGATTCACCCCTCCACTTT. It codes for CASSYSPGDSPLHF.

This rearrangement joins TRBV5-5 to TRBJ2-3; 8 nucleotides align to TRBD1. The CDR3 sequence is 16 residues long. CDR1 and CDR2 (germline): SGHKS, YYEKEE (reference sequence). With 1 base clipped from V and 0 bases from J, the junction kept 4 bases outside the gene matches. DNA for the CDR3: TGTGCCAGCAGCTTGCGACAGGGGACCAGCACAGATACGCAGTATTTT. Protein product: CASSLRQGTSTDTQYF. Drawing the rest from reference TRBV5-5 and TRBJ2-3, the complete variable domain is DAGVTQSPTHLIKTRGQQVTLRCSPISGHKSVSWYQQVLGQGPQFIFQYYEKEERGRGNFPDRFSARQFPNYSSELNVNALLLGDSALYLCASSLRQGTSTDTQYFGPGTRLTVL.

J is TRBJ1-4 and V is TRBV10-3, with TRBD1 identical over 7 bases. The length of the CDR3 is 14 residues. Germline V gene lookup returns CDR1 ENHRY and CDR2 SYGVKD. Trimming took 11 bases from V and 3 from J; bases not matched to a gene: 9. The CDR3 nucleotides read TGTGCCGCGGCCCGGGACAGCTCTAATGAAAAACTGTTTTTT. Translating gives CAAARDSSNEKLFF.

The chain carries TRBV4-3 and TRBJ1-1; D not resolved. V was clipped by 0 bases and J by 10 bases, with 12 bases between them. The CDR3 is made up of 13 amino acids. Germline assignment: CDR1 LGHNA and CDR2 YSLEER. CDR3 loop: CASSQDSSWVAFF. For the CDR3, the DNA is TGCGCCAGCAGCCAAGATAGCAGCTGGGTAGCTTTCTTT.

The genes are TRBV6-6 and TRBJ1-6; TRBD1 is a possible D gene (6 bases). Germline CDR1 MNHNY, CDR2 SVGAGI (reference sequence). Trimming removed 6 bases from V and 0 bases from J, with 12 bases in between. CDR3 length: 16 residues. Here the CDR3 reads CASSPGASSYNSPLHF. CDR3 coding DNA: TGTGCCAGCAGCCCAGGGGCAAGCTCCTATAATTCACCCCTCCACTTT.

The rearrangement joins TRBV5-4 to TRBJ2-7; D is unclear. The CDR3 spans 13 residues. V shed 0 bases and J shed 4 bases, with 8 bases lying between them. Germline assignment: CDR1 SGHNT and CDR2 YYREEE (reference sequence). CDR3 nucleotide sequence: TGTGCCAGCAGCTTGGGGGCGCTATACGAGCAGTACTTC. The encoded protein is CASSLGALYEQYF.

Here the CDR3 DNA reads TGTGCCAGCAGCCCGAGGATACAGAACACTGAAGCTTTCTTT. Its protein product is CASSPRIQNTEAFF. The chain has TRBV7-9 and TRBJ1-1; D unclear. Germline-derived CDR1 and CDR2 are SEHNR and FQNEAQ (reference sequence). Trimming took 5 bases from V and 1 from J, leaving 11 bases between them. The CDR3 has 14 amino acids.

The chain carries TRBV9 and TRBJ2-3; 10 positions agree with TRBD2. This CDR3 region has 16 residues. V was pared by 3 bases and J by 2 bases, with 6 bases of the junction left unmatched. The germline V gene encodes CDR1 SGDLS and CDR2 YYNGEE. CDR3 region: CASSDGTSAFTDTQYF. Here the CDR3 DNA reads TGTGCCAGCAGCGACGGGACTAGCGCCTTCACAGATACGCAGTATTTT.

The sample holds one count of this clone. The J gene is TRBJ1-1, the V gene TRBV7-2; D is unclear. In germline, CDR1 is SGHTA, CDR2 FQGNSA. V was clipped by 1 base and J by 1 base, with 7 bases between them. The CDR3 runs to 14 residues. The CDR3 is CASSLDGENTEAFF. Here the CDR3 DNA reads TGTGCCAGCAGCTTAGACGGTGAGAACACTGAAGCTTTCTTT. Combining the CDR3 with reference TRBV7-2 and TRBJ1-1 gives the whole variable domain GAGVSQSPSNKVTEKGKDVELRCDPISGHTALYWYRQSLGQGLEFLIYFQGNSAPDKSGLPSDRFSAERTGGSVSTLTIQRTQQEDSAVYLCASSLDGENTEAFFGQGTRLTVV.

The V gene is TRBV11-2, the J gene TRBJ1-2; D gene uncertain. V shed 5 bases and J shed 8 bases, with 9 bases lying between them. Germline V gene data show CDR1 as SGHAT and CDR2 as FQNNGV. CDR3 length equals 11 residues. The DNA for the CDR3 is TGTGCCAGCAGCCCGTTGGGCGGCTACACCTTC. It is translated as CASSPLGGYTF.

This chain joins TRBV30 and TRBJ2-6; TRBD1 matches 7 bases. The CDR3 spans 18 residues. V trimming: 3 bases; J trimming: 2 bases; junction bases outside the gene matches: 13. Germline V gene lookup returns CDR1 GTSNPN and CDR2 SVGIG (reference sequence). This CDR3 reads CAWRLLGTAFPGANVLTF. The DNA for the CDR3 is TGTGCCTGGAGGCTTCTTGGGACAGCTTTTCCTGGGGCCAACGTCCTGACTTTC.

The J gene is TRBJ2-1, the V gene TRBV6-4; 10 bases match TRBD2. Trimming took 6 bases from V and 4 from J; bases not matched to a gene: 6. The CDR3 has 15 amino acids. Germline CDR1 and CDR2: MRHNA and SNTAGT. DNA for the CDR3: TGTGCCAGCAGAATAGCGGGAGGTCCTTACAATGAGCAGTTCTTC. It translates to CASRIAGGPYNEQFF.

The chain is built from TRBV7-2 and TRBJ2-5; D not resolved. V was pared by 1 base and J by 5 bases, with 11 bases between. Germline CDR1 is SGHTA and CDR2 is FQGNSA. CDR3 length equals 14 residues. The CDR3 coding sequence is TGTGCCAGCAGCTTAGGGCTAGTTTCGGAGACCCAGTACTTC. Translation: CASSLGLVSETQYF. The full variable domain, its missing parts supplied by reference TRBV7-2 and TRBJ2-5, is GAGVSQSPSNKVTEKGKDVELRCDPISGHTALYWYRQSLGQGLEFLIYFQGNSAPDKSGLPSDRFSAERTGGSVSTLTIQRTQQEDSAVYLCASSLGLVSETQYFGPGTRLLVL.

J is TRBJ2-7 and V is TRBV12-3 or TRBV12-4; the match to TRBD1 covers 9 bases. CDR3 length: 13 amino acids. J was trimmed by 6 bases and V by 6 bases; bases with no gene match: 6. CDR3: CASRPGQGTEQYF. For the CDR3, the DNA is TGTGCCAGCAGGCCGGGACAGGGAACCGAGCAGTACTTC.

This chain uses TRBV7-9 with TRBJ1-2; weak D call: TRBD1 (6 bases). Trimming left V 2 bases short and J 8 bases short, with 9 bases between. From germline, CDR1 is SEHNR and CDR2 FQNEAQ (reference sequence). The CDR3 contains 12 residues. DNA for the CDR3: TGTGCCAGCAGCTTACCTCAGGGGGGCTACACCTTC. It translates to CASSLPQGGYTF.

This rearrangement joins TRBV5-5 to TRBJ1-1; D gene ambiguous. The V end was cut by 0 bases, the J end by 1 base, with 16 bases between. The V gene's germline CDR1 is SGHKS and CDR2 YYEKEE (reference sequence). The CDR3 consists of 17 residues. The CDR3 nucleotides are TGTGCCAGCAGCTTGGGGGCCCTTGGAGGGAAGAACACTGAAGCTTTCTTT. Amino acids: CASSLGALGGKNTEAFF.